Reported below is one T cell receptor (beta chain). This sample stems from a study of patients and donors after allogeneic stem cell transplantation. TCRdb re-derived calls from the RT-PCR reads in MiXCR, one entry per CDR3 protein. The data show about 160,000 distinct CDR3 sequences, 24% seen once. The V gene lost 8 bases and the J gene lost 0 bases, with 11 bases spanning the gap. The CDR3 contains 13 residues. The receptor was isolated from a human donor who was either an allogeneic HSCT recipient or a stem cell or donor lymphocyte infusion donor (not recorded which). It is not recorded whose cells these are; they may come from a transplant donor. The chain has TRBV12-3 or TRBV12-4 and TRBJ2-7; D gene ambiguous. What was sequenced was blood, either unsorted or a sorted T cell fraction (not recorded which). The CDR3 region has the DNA TGTGCCAGCCTTGGCAGATACTCCTACGAGCAGTACTTC. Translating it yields CASLGRYSYEQYF.